The T cell receptor beta chain described here comes from a study of OX40 agonist ivuxolimab in advanced cancers. The assay was immunoSEQ multiplex PCR, and TCRdb's table has in-frame clones only and misses some. Seen here are fewer than 110,000 clones, around 93% observed once, and the top ten hold roughly 1.3%. This sequence was found in an adult with an advanced solid tumor such as melanoma, head and neck, liver or kidney cancer. The input for sequencing was CD4+ or CD8+ T cells sorted from blood, taken in a trial of the OX40 agonist ivuxolimab.

Here the CDR3 DNA reads TGTGCCAGCTCACAAACGAGGGAGGGCGTGACTGAAGCTTTCTTT. Its translation is CASSQTREGVTEAFF. The chain has TRBV18 and TRBJ1-1; D is uncertain. Per the germline V gene, CDR1 is KGHSH and CDR2 is LQKENI. The germline V and J ends were trimmed by 4 bases and 5 bases, with 17 bases remaining between them. The CDR3 runs 15 residues.